Each of the 23 T cell receptor beta chains below was sequenced from the same sample in a study of CD8+CD57+ T cells in acquired aplastic anemia. Genomic DNA provided the template from which TCR beta VDJ and CDR3 profiles were obtained. TCRdb itself ran the reads through MiXCR, one entry per CDR3 protein. The sample has 210,000 or so distinct CDR3 sequences; roughly 45% are singletons. CD8+CD57+ cell expansion, shown by flow cytometry, had occurred in the patients selected for sequencing. Sequenced material: sorted CD4+, CD8+, or CD8+CD57+ T cells (not recorded which) from PBMCs. The receptors were sampled from a human donor with aplastic anemia.

This clonotype was counted ten times or more. The rearrangement uses TRBV7-8 and TRBJ1-3; no clear D gene. CDR1 is SGHVS, CDR2 FQNEAQ, per germline. The CDR3 spans 14 residues. Deletions cut 5 bases from V and 8 bases from J, with 16 bases between. The CDR3 DNA reads TGTGCCAGCAGCAAAGACCCACCGGAGGACACCATATATTTT. The encoded protein is CASSKDPPEDTIYF.

The chain couples TRBV5-1 to TRBJ1-1; tentative D call: TRBD1 (6 bases). CDR1 is SGHRS, CDR2 YFSETQ, per germline. V lost 3 bases and J 11 bases, leaving 23 bases between the germline ends. This CDR3 spans 15 amino acids. The CDR3 bases are TGCGCCAGCAGCTCGAAGACAGGTTCTTTCAAGGCGGCTTTCTTT. Encoded protein: CASSSKTGSFKAAFF.

This clonotype was observed a few times. The V and J genes are TRBV25-1 and TRBJ2-6; a possible D gene is TRBD1 (6 bases). Germline V gene lookup returns CDR1 MGHDK and CDR2 SYGVNS. Trimming left V 4 bases short and J 3 bases short, with 13 bases between. This CDR3 has 16 amino acids. The CDR3 sequence is CASSATRQVGANVLTF. The CDR3 coding sequence is TGTGCCAGCAGTGCGACCCGACAGGTTGGGGCCAACGTCCTGACTTTC.

On this clonotype: This sequence may be a read error, since a much larger clone differs from it by one base. This chain uses TRBV4-1 with TRBJ2-3, with 9 bases aligning to TRBD1. In germline, CDR1 is MGHRA, CDR2 YSYEKL. This CDR3 has 15 residues. V shed 3 bases, J shed 4 bases, and the junction held 5 bases outside the gene matches. CDR3 sequence (DNA): TGCGCCAGCAGCCACGCGACAGGGGGGCCAGATACGCAGTATTTT. Protein product: CASSHATGGPDTQYF.

This clonotype was seen once. The chain recombines TRBV7-9 with TRBJ2-7; D uncertain. Between the trimmed V and J ends, which lost 3 bases and 4 bases, there was a span of 10 bases. Germline CDR1 and CDR2: SEHNR and FQNEAQ (reference sequence). The CDR3 extends over 13 amino acids. The CDR3 loop is CASSLPEGYEQYF. For the CDR3, the DNA is TGTGCCAGCAGCTTGCCGGAAGGGTACGAGCAGTACTTC.

This chain links TRBV25-1 with TRBJ2-7, with 8 positions matching TRBD2. J gave up 2 bases and V 8 bases, and 8 bases lay outside the gene matches. The CDR3 contains 14 residues. In germline, CDR1 is MGHDK, CDR2 SYGVNS. The CDR3 nucleotides are TGTGCCAGCTCCGCGACGGGGGGGACCTACGAGCAGTACTTC. Its translation: CASSATGGTYEQYF.

The rearrangement joins TRBV20-1 to TRBJ2-5; D remains ambiguous. Trimming stripped 4 bases from V and 6 bases from J, with 6 bases between. Germline CDR1 and CDR2: DFQATT and SNEGSKA (reference sequence). The CDR3 loop spans 10 amino acids. The CDR3 protein is CSAKRKTQYF. The CDR3 coding sequence is TGCAGTGCTAAGCGAAAGACCCAGTACTTC.

This rearrangement joins TRBV10-3 to TRBJ2-7, with D uncertain. This CDR3 comprises 13 residues. Germline V CDR1 and CDR2: ENHRY, SYGVKD. V was trimmed by 2 bases and J by 2 bases, leaving 7 bases between them. The CDR3 DNA sequence: TGTGCCATCAGTGAGAGGCCACCCTACGAGCAGTACTTC. As protein: CAISERPPYEQYF.

J is TRBJ1-2 and V is TRBV12-3 or TRBV12-4; TRBD1 might be the D (6 bases). V was shortened by 4 bases and J by 8 bases, with 11 bases between the two germline ends. The CDR3 is 12 amino acids. The CDR3 region has the DNA TGTGCCAGCAGTTCATGGGGGCTGGGCTACACCTTC. This encodes CASSSWGLGYTF.

As concerns this clonotype: This sequence may be a read error, since a much larger clone differs from it by one base. The chain is built from TRBV7-2 and TRBJ1-6; no clear D. Per germline, CDR1 SGHTA and CDR2 FQGNSA. There are 11 residues in the CDR3. CDR3 DNA: TGTGCCAGCAGTTTAGGAACGGAACTCCACTTT. Its translation is CASSLGTELHF.

The chain employs TRBV19 and TRBJ2-7; 7 bases line up with TRBD1. V shed 5 bases and J 0 bases; nucleotides not matched to a gene: 10. Germline lookup yields CDR1 LNHDA and CDR2 SQIVND (reference sequence). The CDR3 has 16 residues. In DNA, the CDR3 is TGTGCCAGTAGTCCTTATCCGGACAGGTACTCCTACGAGCAGTACTTC. Protein product: CASSPYPDRYSYEQYF.

This clonotype was seen many times. This chain links TRBV5-1 with TRBJ1-4; D is perhaps TRBD1 (6 bases). Looked up from germline, CDR1 is SGHRS and CDR2 is YFSETQ. V was pared by 0 bases and J by 1 base, with 7 bases between. CDR3 length equals 15 residues. The CDR3 DNA sequence: TGCGCCAGCAGCTTGGAGGGGGGAACTAATGAAAAACTGTTTTTT. As protein: CASSLEGGTNEKLFF.

The rearrangement joins TRBV6-4 to TRBJ2-3; tentatively, D is TRBD2 (6 bases). Trimming removed 0 bases from V and 3 bases from J, with 10 bases in between. The CDR3 sequence is 15 residues long. Germline lookup yields CDR1 MRHNA and CDR2 SNTAGT. CDR3 sequence reads: CASSDSLGGTDTQYF. CDR3 nucleotide sequence: TGTGCCAGCAGTGACTCTTTGGGGGGAACAGATACGCAGTATTTT.

Turning to this clonotype: The conserved final phenylalanine or tryptophan is absent from the CDR3, which likely points to a read error. V usage is TRBV12-3 or TRBV12-4 and J usage is TRBJ1-6; the D gene is possibly TRBD1 (6 bases). This CDR3 is built from 14 residues. Trimming shortened V by 2 bases and J by 10 bases, and 12 bases separated the two germline ends. The CDR3 sequence is CASSLLQGTSPLHS. The CDR3 DNA is TGTGCCAGCAGTTTATTACAGGGTACGTCACCCCTCCACTCT.

In this sample, this clonotype turned up many times. The rearrangement joins TRBV2 to TRBJ2-3; D might be TRBD2 (6 bases). The CDR3 is 13 residues long. Trimming left V 6 bases short and J 4 bases short, with 11 bases between. The germline gives CDR1 SNHLY, CDR2 FYNNEI. The CDR3 loop reads CASSRTTADTQYF. As DNA, the CDR3 is TGTGCCAGCAGCAGGACTACGGCAGATACGCAGTATTTT.

Of note for this clonotype: The conserved phenylalanine or tryptophan is not found at the CDR3 terminus, so this likely reflects a read error. This chain joins TRBV6-6 and TRBJ1-2; D is possibly TRBD1 (5 bases). The CDR3 loop spans 14 amino acids. The germline V gene encodes CDR1 MNHNY and CDR2 SVGAGI (reference sequence). V was shortened by 5 bases and J by 7 bases, with 17 bases between the two germline ends. The CDR3 region has the DNA TGTGCCAGCAGTGAAGGACCAGGAGGGGTTGGCTACACCCTC. Its translation is CASSEGPGGVGYTL.

This clonotype turned up a few times. The chain has TRBV29-1 and TRBJ1-2; 8 positions match TRBD1. The CDR3 has 12 amino acids. Trimming took 3 bases from V and 8 from J; bases not matched to a gene: 5. Germline loops: CDR1 SQVTM, CDR2 ANQGSEA. The CDR3 sequence: CSVDPTGGGYTF. The CDR3 DNA reads TGCAGCGTTGACCCAACAGGGGGAGGCTACACCTTC.

The chain combines TRBV29-1 with TRBJ2-5; tentative D call: TRBD2 (6 bases). CDR3 length equals 14 residues. Between the trimmed V and J ends, which lost 2 bases and 2 bases, there was a span of 12 bases. Germline V CDR1 and CDR2: SQVTM, ANQGSEA. CDR3 coding DNA: TGCAGCGTTGAATTGGCGGGGATACAAGAGACCCAGTACTTC. This translates into CSVELAGIQETQYF.

This clonotype was observed at least ten times. The chain is built from TRBV27 and TRBJ2-7, with D perhaps TRBD1 or TRBD2 (5 bases each). Germline assignment: CDR1 MNHEY and CDR2 SMNVEV (reference sequence). The CDR3 runs to 14 residues. The V end was cut by 2 bases, the J end by 0 bases, with 8 bases between. The CDR3 loop is CASSLIGTSYEQYF. The CDR3, as DNA: TGTGCCAGCAGTTTAATAGGGACCTCCTACGAGCAGTACTTC.

The table lists this clonotype with a few counts. This chain links TRBV19 with TRBJ2-1; a possible D gene is TRBD1 (8 bases). Germline CDR1 is LNHDA and CDR2 is SQIVND (reference sequence). The ends were cut back, 5 bases at V and 6 bases at J, with 14 bases in the middle. This CDR3 contains 14 residues. DNA for the CDR3: TGTGCCAGTAGTCAACAGGGGGGGGTCAATGAGCAGTTCTTC. The encoded protein is CASSQQGGVNEQFF.

This clonotype occurred many times. The rearrangement joins TRBV12-3 or TRBV12-4 to TRBJ1-4; 7 positions match TRBD1. The CDR3 runs to 16 residues. V lost 5 bases, J lost 1 base, and 7 bases stayed unmatched. This CDR3 is CASSPRDSRTNEKLFF. In DNA, the CDR3 is TGTGCCAGCAGTCCTCGGGACAGCCGAACTAATGAAAAACTGTTTTTT.

The chain carries TRBV10-3 and TRBJ2-1; possible D gene TRBD2, 6 bases. The better agreement between TRBJ2-5 and the DNA end casts doubt on the J call. CDR3 length: 14 residues. Germline CDR1 ENHRY, CDR2 SYGVKD. This chain's CDR3 is CAMSAGPGQETQYF. Written as DNA, the CDR3 is TGTGCCATGAGCGCGGGGCCAGGCCAAGAGACCCAGTACTTC.

The sample holds a few counts of this clonotype. DNA for the CDR3: TGTGCCATCAGTGAGTCGAGCGGTTCACCCCTCCACTTT. This codes for CAISESSGSPLHF. This chain links TRBV10-3 with TRBJ1-6; unclear D gene. CDR1 and CDR2 (germline): ENHRY, SYGVKD. Trimming shortened V by 0 bases and J by 9 bases, and 6 bases separated the two germline ends. The CDR3 runs 13 residues.